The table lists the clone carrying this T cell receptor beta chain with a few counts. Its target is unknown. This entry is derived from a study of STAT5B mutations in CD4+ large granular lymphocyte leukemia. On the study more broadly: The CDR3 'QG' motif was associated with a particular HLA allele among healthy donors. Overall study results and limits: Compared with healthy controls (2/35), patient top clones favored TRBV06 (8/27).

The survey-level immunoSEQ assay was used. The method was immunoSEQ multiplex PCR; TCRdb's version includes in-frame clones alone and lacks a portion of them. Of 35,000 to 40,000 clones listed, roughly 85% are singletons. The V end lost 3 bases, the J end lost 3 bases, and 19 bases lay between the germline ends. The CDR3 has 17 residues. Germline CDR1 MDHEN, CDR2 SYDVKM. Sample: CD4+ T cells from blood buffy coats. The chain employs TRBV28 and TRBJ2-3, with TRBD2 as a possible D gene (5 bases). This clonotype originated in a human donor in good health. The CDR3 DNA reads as TGTGCCAGCAGTTTGGAGGCCGAGGCGGGTTTTACAGATACGCAGTATTTT. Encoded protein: CASSLEAEAGFTDTQYF.